The clone carrying this TCR beta chain has just a few counts. The sample originates from a study of shared clonotypes between healthy human individuals. Sequencing was performed with immunoSEQ multiplex PCR; in TCRdb, only in-frame clones are kept and a portion is missing. The table lists 2 million to 2.5 million clones, roughly 93% of them singletons. Deletions cut 2 bases from V and 6 bases from J, with 9 bases between. Germline values: CDR1 SGHNT, CDR2 YYREEE (reference sequence). This CDR3 comprises 12 residues. The sequence was collected from a man younger than 35 in good health. Some clones in this sample may be carry-over from other donors' samples. The sample taken for sequencing was naive CD4+ T cells from PBMCs. The subset was: CD45RA+ positively selected. The chain employs TRBV5-4 and TRBJ2-7, with a weak D call TRBD1 (6 bases). The CDR3 region is CASSFLRGEQYF. In DNA, the CDR3 is TGTGCCAGCAGCTTTCTCAGGGGCGAGCAGTACTTC.